Below are 28 T cell receptor beta chains sequenced from a single sample in a study of radiotherapy plus CTLA-4 blockade in lung cancer. The data were produced by immunoSEQ multiplex PCR, yet TCRdb's version contains in-frame clones alone and is incomplete. Of around 90,000 clones in the sample, roughly 85% were seen once. Sample: peripheral blood, taken from a patient treated with radiotherapy plus ipilimumab. These receptors all stem from a human donor with non-small cell lung cancer who had stable disease on radiotherapy plus ipilimumab.

This clone has just one count. This chain connects TRBV18 to TRBJ1-1; the D is unclear. The V gene's germline CDR1 is KGHSH and CDR2 LQKENI. Trimming stripped 0 bases from V and 1 base from J, with 6 bases between. This CDR3 spans 14 amino acids. DNA for the CDR3: TGTGCCAGCTCACCACCTACCGGGAACACTGAAGCTTTCTTT. Translated, it gives CASSPPTGNTEAFF.

The V and J genes are TRBV9 and TRBJ1-5; maybe TRBD1 (5 bases). This CDR3 contains 15 residues. Trimming stripped 2 bases from V and 9 bases from J, with 18 bases between. The germline CDR1 and CDR2 sequences are SGDLS and YYNGEE. CDR3 nucleotide sequence: TGTGCCAGCAGCGTCGACGGGACGAAGGGTAGGCCCCAGCATTTT. Translating it yields CASSVDGTKGRPQHF.

This chain uses TRBV28 with TRBJ1-3, with no clear D. CDR3 length: 20 amino acids. CDR1 and CDR2 (germline): MDHEN, SYDVKM. Deletions cut 3 bases from V and 3 bases from J, with 27 bases between. The CDR3 DNA reads TGTGCCAGCAGTTTGTCCCGAGTAGATAGGGAACCTCGCGGTGGAAACACCATATATTTT. It yields the protein CASSLSRVDREPRGGNTIYF.

This clone was counted once. V is TRBV5-1 and J is TRBJ2-1, with D maybe TRBD2 (6 bases). The germline gives CDR1 SGHRS, CDR2 YFSETQ. V was trimmed by 4 bases and J by 7 bases, leaving 18 bases between them. CDR3 size: 15 residues. CDR3 coding DNA: TGCGCCAGCAGCCCCTCTACTAGCAGAGTAAATGAGCAGTTCTTC. Residues: CASSPSTSRVNEQFF.

The chain has TRBV10-1 and TRBJ2-5; the D is unclear. CDR3 length equals 13 residues. V lost 0 bases and J 7 bases, leaving 9 bases between the germline ends. Germline lookup yields CDR1 WNHNN and CDR2 SYGVQD (reference sequence). The chain's CDR3 is CASSESGRGTQYF. CDR3 nucleotide sequence: TGCGCCAGCAGTGAGTCTGGCAGAGGGACCCAGTACTTC.

The CDR3 DNA sequence: TGTGCCAGCTCACCACTCAATGAGCAGTTCTTC. Translating gives CASSPLNEQFF. The chain links TRBV18 to TRBJ2-1; D is undetermined. The V gene lost 1 base and the J gene lost 6 bases, with 1 base spanning the gap. This CDR3 contains 11 residues. Germline CDR1 is KGHSH and CDR2 is LQKENI.

The chain recombines TRBV7-9 with TRBJ1-1, with a possible D match to TRBD1 (5 bases). Germline V gene lookup returns CDR1 SEHNR and CDR2 FQNEAQ (reference sequence). Between the trimmed V and J ends, which lost 5 bases and 0 bases, there was a span of 13 bases. The CDR3 sequence is 15 residues long. CDR3 coding DNA: TGTGCCAGCAGCCCCCGGGGGGGGATGAACACTGAAGCTTTCTTT. Residues: CASSPRGGMNTEAFF.

This chain uses TRBV6-1 with TRBJ1-2, with D possibly TRBD1 on 6 matching bases. V was pared by 6 bases and J by 2 bases, with 13 bases between. Germline V gives CDR1 MNHNS, CDR2 SASEGT. The CDR3 is made up of 14 amino acids. CDR3 bases: TGTGCCAGCAGCGGAGGGGGTCTAAACTATGGCTACACCTTC. Its translation is CASSGGGLNYGYTF.

This rearrangement joins TRBV7-9 to TRBJ1-1; TRBD1 matches 8 bases. V gave up 2 bases and J gave up 4 bases; unmatched junction bases: 6. CDR1 is SEHNR and CDR2 is FQNEAQ in the germline V gene (reference sequence). This CDR3 has 15 amino acids. Written as DNA, the CDR3 is TGTGCCAGCAGCTTATGGACAGGGTGGGGCACTGAAGCTTTCTTT. It codes for CASSLWTGWGTEAFF.

The V and J genes are TRBV19 and TRBJ1-5; TRBD1 is a possible D gene (5 bases). CDR1 and CDR2 from the germline V gene are LNHDA and SQIVND (reference sequence). CDR3 size: 16 residues. V was shortened by 3 bases and J by 1 base, with 13 bases between the two germline ends. The CDR3 DNA reads as TGTGCCAGTAGTATTCAATGGGGCAAGAGCAATCAGCCCCAGCATTTT. As protein: CASSIQWGKSNQPQHF.

This chain uses TRBV7-3 with TRBJ1-2, with 7 positions matching TRBD1. V gave up 5 bases and J gave up 4 bases; unmatched junction bases: 7. Germline V gives CDR1 SGHTA, CDR2 FQGTGA. The CDR3 spans 14 residues. The CDR3 is CASSGRQGSYGYTF. The CDR3 DNA follows: TGTGCCAGCAGCGGACGACAGGGTAGCTATGGCTACACCTTC.

This sequence joins TRBV6-5 and TRBJ2-5; TRBD2 is a possible D gene (5 bases). Near its end, the DNA agrees better with TRBJ2-7, so the J call may be wrong. The germline V gene has CDR1 MNHEY and CDR2 SVGAGI. This CDR3 spans 15 amino acids. The CDR3 protein is CASRVSFATNYEQYF. The CDR3 nucleotides read TGTGCCAGCAGGGTCTCGTTCGCGACTAACTACGAGCAGTACTTC.

The genes are TRBV21-1 and TRBJ2-2; the D call in the table, TRBD1, was not verified against the DNA. TRBV21-1 is classified as a pseudogene. The CDR3 contains 16 residues. Here the CDR3 reads CASSKDRTENTGELFF. As DNA, the CDR3 is TGTGCCAGCAGCAAAGACAGGACAGAGAACACCGGGGAGCTGTTTTTT.

V usage is TRBV5-4 and J usage is TRBJ2-3, with no clear D. Per the germline V gene, CDR1 is SGHNT and CDR2 is YYREEE (reference sequence). The V and J ends lost 0 bases and 4 bases respectively, with 12 bases between them. This CDR3 region has 15 residues. The CDR3 coding sequence is TGTGCCAGCAGCTTGGGCGGTTGGGCAGCAGATACGCAGTATTTT. Its protein product is CASSLGGWAADTQYF. The variable domain in full, with the rest retrieved from reference TRBV5-4 and TRBJ2-3, is ETGVTQSPTHLIKTRGQQVTLRCSSQSGHNTVSWYQQALGQGPQFIFQYYREEENGRGNFPPRFSGLQFPNYSSELNVNALELDDSALYLCASSLGGWAADTQYFGPGTRLTVL.

The chain has TRBV10-1 and TRBJ2-3; D is ambiguous. Germline V gene data show CDR1 as WNHNN and CDR2 as SYGVQD (reference sequence). This CDR3 has 16 amino acids. V shed 0 bases and J shed 0 bases, with 10 bases lying between them. The CDR3 sequence: CASSESKGLSTDTQYF. CDR3 nucleotide sequence: TGCGCCAGCAGTGAGTCGAAGGGTCTTAGCACAGATACGCAGTATTTT.

J is TRBJ1-5 and V is TRBV9, with 7 nucleotides matching TRBD1. Losses at the gene ends were 1 base for V and 2 bases for J; bases not matched to a gene: 12. The CDR3 extends over 18 amino acids. Germline V lookup: CDR1 SGDLS, CDR2 YYNGEE. For the CDR3, the DNA is TGTGCCAGCAGCGTAAGAGTAGAAGGACAGGTGGGCAATCAGCCCCAGCATTTT. As protein: CASSVRVEGQVGNQPQHF.

The V call is TRBV28, the J call TRBJ2-7, with D uncertain. Looked up from germline, CDR1 is MDHEN and CDR2 is SYDVKM. Trimming took off 6 bases at V and 2 bases at J, with 11 bases between the two ends. This CDR3 comprises 13 residues. This chain's CDR3 is CASSRPAPYEQYF. CDR3 DNA: TGTGCCAGCAGCCGGCCTGCGCCCTACGAGCAGTACTTC. Filled out from reference TRBV28 and TRBJ2-7, the complete variable domain reads DVKVTQSSRYLVKRTGEKVFLECVQDMDHENMFWYRQDPGLGLRLIYFSYDVKMKEKGDIPEGYSVSREKKERFSLILESASTNQTSMYLCASSRPAPYEQYFGPGTRLTVT.

This chain uses TRBV2 with TRBJ2-1; D is undetermined. The CDR3 extends over 13 amino acids. Germline V lookup: CDR1 SNHLY, CDR2 FYNNEI. V lost 2 bases and J lost 1, with 3 bases in between. CDR3 DNA sequence: TGTGCCAGCAGTGAACGATCCTACAATGAGCAGTTCTTC. This sequence encodes CASSERSYNEQFF.

This chain links TRBV7-3 with TRBJ1-1, with no clear D. Germline CDR1 and CDR2: SGHTA and FQGTGA. V was shortened by 6 bases and J by 2 bases, with 7 bases between the two germline ends. The CDR3 is 12 amino acids. The CDR3 coding sequence is TGTGCCAGCAGGAGGGCTAACACTGAAGCTTTCTTT. Protein product: CASRRANTEAFF.

This clone was observed a handful of times. The chain uses TRBV28 and TRBJ2-7, with 7 nucleotides matching TRBD2. The CDR3 length is 14 residues. The trim removed 8 bases at V and 4 bases at J, leaving 11 bases unmatched. The germline V gene encodes CDR1 MDHEN and CDR2 SYDVKM. CDR3 in amino acids: CASRLGLVSYEQYF. The CDR3 DNA follows: TGTGCCAGCCGACTTGGACTAGTGAGTTACGAGCAGTACTTC.

The CDR3 coding sequence is TGTGCCAGCAGTTACAGGTCAACAGGGAGGAACACTGAAGCTTTCTTT. Translated, it gives CASSYRSTGRNTEAFF. V is TRBV6-5 and J is TRBJ1-1; tentatively, D is TRBD1 (6 bases). V lost 2 bases and J lost 1, with 14 bases in between. This CDR3 contains 16 residues. Germline CDR1 MNHEY, CDR2 SVGAGI.

The rearrangement links TRBV4-1 to TRBJ2-3; D unclear. V lost 0 bases, J lost 4 bases, and 11 bases lay in between. This CDR3 region has 15 residues. Germline CDR1 reads MGHRA; CDR2 reads YSYEKL. CDR3 sequence: CASSQDKGRPDTQYF. Written as DNA, the CDR3 is TGCGCCAGCAGCCAAGATAAGGGCCGCCCAGATACGCAGTATTTT.

CDR3 sequence reads: CASSSAGRAYEQYF. For the CDR3, the DNA is TGTGCCAGCAGTTCCGCCGGGAGAGCCTACGAGCAGTACTTC. The chain couples TRBV28 to TRBJ2-7; tentative D call: TRBD2 (6 bases). There are 14 residues in the CDR3. The germline V gene encodes CDR1 MDHEN and CDR2 SYDVKM. Trimming shortened V by 4 bases and J by 2 bases, and 12 bases separated the two germline ends. The variable domain in full, with the rest retrieved from reference TRBV28 and TRBJ2-7, is DVKVTQSSRYLVKRTGEKVFLECVQDMDHENMFWYRQDPGLGLRLIYFSYDVKMKEKGDIPEGYSVSREKKERFSLILESASTNQTSMYLCASSSAGRAYEQYFGPGTRLTVT.

The genes are TRBV6-1 and TRBJ1-4; possible D gene TRBD1, 5 bases. V was cut by 8 bases and J by 8 bases, with 18 bases left in between. The CDR3 runs 14 residues. Per germline, CDR1 MNHNS and CDR2 SASEGT. The CDR3 sequence: CASLSTEGWEKLFF. The DNA for the CDR3 is TGTGCCAGCCTGTCGACGGAGGGGTGGGAAAAACTGTTTTTT.

This rearrangement joins TRBV7-3 to TRBJ1-5; D gene uncertain. The CDR3 length is 17 residues. Trimming took 5 bases from V and 0 from J, leaving 17 bases between them. Germline CDR1 reads SGHTA; CDR2 reads FQGTGA. In nucleotides, the CDR3 is TGTGCCAGCAGCATAAGCCGGACCAGTAATAGCAATCAGCCCCAGCATTTT. This sequence encodes CASSISRTSNSNQPQHF. Drawing the rest from reference TRBV7-3 and TRBJ1-5, the complete variable domain is GAGVSQTPSNKVTEKGKYVELRCDPISGHTALYWYRQSLGQGPEFLIYFQGTGAADDSGLPNDRFFAVRPEGSVSTLKIQRTERGDSAVYLCASSISRTSNSNQPQHFGDGTRLSIL.

The V gene is TRBV19, the J gene TRBJ1-1, with D hard to call. Trimming removed 3 bases from V and 0 bases from J, with 14 bases in between. This CDR3 has 16 residues. CDR1 is LNHDA, CDR2 SQIVND, per germline (reference sequence). The CDR3 protein is CASSIWNPALNTEAFF. The CDR3 DNA is TGTGCCAGTAGTATTTGGAATCCGGCGCTGAACACTGAAGCTTTCTTT.

This clone occurred a few times. The chain employs TRBV19 and TRBJ2-6, with TRBD1 as a possible D gene (5 bases). Germline CDR1 LNHDA, CDR2 SQIVND (reference sequence). Trimming removed 6 bases at V and 0 bases at J, with 15 bases between. The CDR3 is 17 residues long. Here the CDR3 reads CASSQQVLSSGANVLTF. CDR3 nucleotides: TGTGCCAGTAGCCAACAGGTACTGAGCTCTGGGGCCAACGTCCTGACTTTC.

The J gene is TRBJ1-6, the V gene TRBV11-2; D is possibly TRBD1 (5 bases). CDR3 size: 16 residues. Germline V gene sequence: CDR1 SGHAT, CDR2 FQNNGV. V dropped 5 bases and J dropped 8 bases, with 19 bases sitting between them. Here the CDR3 reads CASSAGVGHEYSPLHF. The DNA for the CDR3 is TGTGCCAGCAGCGCCGGGGTGGGGCATGAGTATTCACCCCTCCACTTT. Drawing the rest from reference TRBV11-2 and TRBJ1-6, the complete variable domain is EAGVAQSPRYKIIEKRQSVAFWCNPISGHATLYWYQQILGQGPKLLIQFQNNGVVDDSQLPKDRFSAERLKGVDSTLKIQPAKLEDSAVYLCASSAGVGHEYSPLHFGNGTRLTVT.